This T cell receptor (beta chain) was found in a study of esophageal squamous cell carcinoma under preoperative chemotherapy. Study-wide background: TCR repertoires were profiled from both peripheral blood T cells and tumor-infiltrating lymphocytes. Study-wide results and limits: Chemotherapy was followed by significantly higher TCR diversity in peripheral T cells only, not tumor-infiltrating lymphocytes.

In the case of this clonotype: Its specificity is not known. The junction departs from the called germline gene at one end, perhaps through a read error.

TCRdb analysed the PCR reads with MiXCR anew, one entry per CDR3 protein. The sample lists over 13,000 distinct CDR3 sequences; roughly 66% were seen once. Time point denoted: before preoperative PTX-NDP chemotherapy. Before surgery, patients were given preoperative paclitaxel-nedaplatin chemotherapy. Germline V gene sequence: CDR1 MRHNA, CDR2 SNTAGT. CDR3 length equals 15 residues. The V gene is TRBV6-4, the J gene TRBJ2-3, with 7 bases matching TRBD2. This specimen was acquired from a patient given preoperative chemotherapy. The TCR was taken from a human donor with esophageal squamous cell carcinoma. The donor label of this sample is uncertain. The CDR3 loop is CARSDGSGNTDTQYF. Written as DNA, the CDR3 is TGTGCCAGGAGTGACGGGAGCGGGAACACAGATACGCAGTATTTT.